These T cell receptor beta chains were read from a single sample in a study of T cell repertoires in cytomegalovirus infection. The antigens of these receptors remain unknown. From the reads, TCRdb called clonotypes with MiXCR, one entry per CDR3 protein. The table shows 250,000 to 300,000 distinct CDR3 sequences, with less than 25% occurring only once. The sample consisted of cultured PBMCs, taken from culture after CMV antigen stimulation. The receptors stem from a human donor in good health (CMV status not recorded). Some clones in this sample may be carry-over from other donors' samples. Each CDR3 is given with its conserved first and last residue. D genes are given only for firm matches. Rows may omit the clone size; those that give it use once, few, many or a size class.

abundance: -
j_gene: TRBJ2-2
v_gene: TRBV4-3
len: 19
d_gene: TRBD2
CDR3nt: TGCGCCAGCAGCCAAGTTTCCGGGGTCGGGAGGGCCTCTCCCGGGGAGCTGTTTTTT
CDR3aa: CASSQVSGVGRASPGELFF

abundance: few
j_gene: TRBJ2-7
v_gene: TRBV19
len: 13
d_gene: TRBD1
CDR3nt: TGTGCCAGTAGTAGGGACAGGGTCTACGAGCAGTACTTC
CDR3aa: CASSRDRVYEQYF

abundance: many
j_gene: TRBJ2-3
v_gene: TRBV7-2
len: 14
d_gene: -
CDR3nt: TGTGCCAGCAGCTTAGATGCCCAAACAGATACGCAGTATTTT
CDR3aa: CASSLDAQTDTQYF

abundance: many
j_gene: TRBJ1-2
v_gene: TRBV7-2
len: 14
d_gene: -
CDR3nt: TGTGCCAGCAGCTCCCAGGGTAGCCTCTATGGCTACACCTTC
CDR3aa: CASSSQGSLYGYTF

abundance: -
j_gene: TRBJ2-3
v_gene: TRBV6-1
len: 15
d_gene: TRBD2
CDR3nt: TGTGCCAGCTCCACCGGGACTAGCGGTGGAGATACGCAGTATTTT
CDR3aa: CASSTGTSGGDTQYF

abundance: many
j_gene: TRBJ2-5
v_gene: TRBV10-3
len: 15
d_gene: TRBD2
CDR3nt: TGTGCCATCAGTGGTACAGCGGGATATCAAGAGACCCAGTACTTC
CDR3aa: CAISGTAGYQETQYF

abundance: few
j_gene: TRBJ2-3
v_gene: TRBV6-5
len: 15
d_gene: -
CDR3nt: TGTGCCAGCAGTTCGGCAGGGTCGGAGGTGGATACGCAGTATTTT
CDR3aa: CASSSAGSEVDTQYF

abundance: many
j_gene: TRBJ2-1
v_gene: TRBV6-1
len: 16
d_gene: TRBD2
CDR3nt: TGTGCCAGCAGTGATGGGACTAGCAGGACCTACAATGAGCAGTTCTTC
CDR3aa: CASSDGTSRTYNEQFF

abundance: many
j_gene: TRBJ2-5
v_gene: TRBV6-2/TRBV6-3
len: 16
d_gene: TRBD2
CDR3nt: TGTGCCAGCAGTTACCTCGGGACTAGCTTCGAAGAGACCCAGTACTTC
CDR3aa: CASSYLGTSFEETQYF

abundance: many
j_gene: TRBJ1-1
v_gene: TRBV10-3
len: 13
d_gene: -
CDR3nt: TGTGCCATCACCCTCGGGACTGACACTGAAGCTTTCTTT
CDR3aa: CAITLGTDTEAFF

abundance: few
j_gene: TRBJ1-1
v_gene: TRBV7-2
len: 15
d_gene: TRBD1
CDR3nt: TGTGCCAGCAGCTTAGGGGGACAGGGAGGTGCTGAAGCTTTCTTT
CDR3aa: CASSLGGQGGAEAFF

abundance: few
j_gene: TRBJ2-6
v_gene: TRBV6-6
len: 16
d_gene: TRBD1
CDR3nt: TGTGCCAGCAGTTCAACAGGGGGCTCTGGGGCCAACGTCCTGACTTTC
CDR3aa: CASSSTGGSGANVLTF

abundance: -
j_gene: TRBJ2-1
v_gene: TRBV29-1
len: 15
d_gene: -
CDR3nt: TGCAGCGTTATAAGGGGGACGGGAGTGGTGAATGAGCAGTTCTTC
CDR3aa: CSVIRGTGVVNEQFF

abundance: -
j_gene: TRBJ2-1
v_gene: TRBV12-5
len: 13
d_gene: TRBD1
CDR3nt: TGTGCTAGTGGACCGGACAGGGACAATGAGCAGTTCTTC
CDR3aa: CASGPDRDNEQFF

abundance: -
j_gene: TRBJ1-1
v_gene: TRBV20-1
len: 16
d_gene: TRBD1
CDR3nt: TGCAGTGCTAGAGCCAAAATGGGACAGTCGAACACTGAAGCTTTCTTT
CDR3aa: CSARAKMGQSNTEAFF

abundance: many
j_gene: TRBJ1-2
v_gene: TRBV7-2
len: 15
d_gene: -
CDR3nt: TGTGCCAGCAGCTTATTAAAGGGGAATAGCTATGGCTACACCTTC
CDR3aa: CASSLLKGNSYGYTF

abundance: many
j_gene: TRBJ2-5
v_gene: TRBV7-2
len: 15
d_gene: -
CDR3nt: TGTGCCAGCAGCTTAGCGTCGGGTCCCCAAGAGACCCAGTACTTC
CDR3aa: CASSLASGPQETQYF

abundance: many
j_gene: TRBJ1-3
v_gene: TRBV7-2
len: 14
d_gene: TRBD1
CDR3nt: TGTGCCAGCAGCCCTAGGTACAGGGGCGACACCATATATTTT
CDR3aa: CASSPRYRGDTIYF

abundance: many
j_gene: TRBJ1-3
v_gene: TRBV12-3/TRBV12-4
len: 15
d_gene: TRBD1
CDR3nt: TGTGCCAGCAGACCGGACAGGGGGGTTGGAAACACCATATATTTT
CDR3aa: CASRPDRGVGNTIYF

abundance: -
j_gene: TRBJ1-5
v_gene: TRBV10-3
len: 14
d_gene: -
CDR3nt: TGTGCCACACAAGGGGGGGGCCTAAATCAGCCCCAGCATTTT
CDR3aa: CATQGGGLNQPQHF

abundance: -
j_gene: TRBJ1-5
v_gene: TRBV29-1
len: 13
d_gene: -
CDR3nt: TGCAGCGTCGCCCCCAGGGGAAATCAGCCCCAGCATTTT
CDR3aa: CSVAPRGNQPQHF

abundance: -
j_gene: TRBJ2-3
v_gene: TRBV7-2
len: 16
d_gene: TRBD2
CDR3nt: TGTGCCAGCAGCGTGGGACTAGCGGGAGGCACAGATACGCAGTATTTT
CDR3aa: CASSVGLAGGTDTQYF

abundance: many
j_gene: TRBJ1-1
v_gene: TRBV7-2
len: 12
d_gene: -
CDR3nt: TGTGCCAGCGGTCTCAGGAGCACTGAAGCTTTCTTT
CDR3aa: CASGLRSTEAFF

abundance: -
j_gene: TRBJ2-3
v_gene: TRBV5-1
len: 12
d_gene: -
CDR3nt: TGCGCCAGCGCCCCTAGCACAGATACGCAGTATTTT
CDR3aa: CASAPSTDTQYF

abundance: few
j_gene: TRBJ2-2
v_gene: TRBV18
len: 15
d_gene: -
CDR3nt: TGTGCCAGCTCACGGGAATCAGGGAACACCGGGGAGCTGTTTTTT
CDR3aa: CASSRESGNTGELFF

abundance: few
j_gene: TRBJ2-2
v_gene: TRBV7-7
len: 15
d_gene: -
CDR3nt: TGTGCTAGCGGACACCACGGGGCGCGGACCGGGGAGCTGTTTTTT
CDR3aa: CASGHHGARTGELFF

abundance: once
j_gene: TRBJ2-7
v_gene: TRBV7-9
len: 17
d_gene: TRBD1
CDR3nt: TGTGCCAGCAGCCCCTGGGGCCAAGGACAGGGTATCTACGAGCAGTACTTC
CDR3aa: CASSPWGQGQGIYEQYF

abundance: few
j_gene: TRBJ2-3
v_gene: TRBV11-2
len: 15
d_gene: -
CDR3nt: TGTGCCAGCAGCGCCCTTCAGGCCCGGGCAGATACGCAGTATTTT
CDR3aa: CASSALQARADTQYF

abundance: once
j_gene: TRBJ2-2
v_gene: TRBV4-1
len: 13
d_gene: -
CDR3nt: TGCGCCAGCAGCCAAGGGGGGCCCGGGGAGCTGTTTTTT
CDR3aa: CASSQGGPGELFF

abundance: -
j_gene: TRBJ2-3
v_gene: TRBV4-2
len: 15
d_gene: TRBD2
CDR3nt: TGTGCCAGCAGCCTAAGCGGGGGAAGCACAGATACGCAGTATTTT
CDR3aa: CASSLSGGSTDTQYF

abundance: -
j_gene: TRBJ1-2
v_gene: TRBV24-1
len: 12
d_gene: -
CDR3nt: TGTGCCACCAGTGAGAGCAGCGATGGCTACACCTTC
CDR3aa: CATSESSDGYTF

abundance: -
j_gene: TRBJ1-5
v_gene: TRBV6-2/TRBV6-3
len: 13
d_gene: -
CDR3nt: TGTGCCAGCAGTTACACCCTTGGACAGCCCCAGCATTTT
CDR3aa: CASSYTLGQPQHF

abundance: few
j_gene: TRBJ2-7
v_gene: TRBV12-3/TRBV12-4
len: 15
d_gene: TRBD2
CDR3nt: TGTGCCAGCAGTTTCAGGACTAGCGGGAGGGGCGAGCAGTACTTC
CDR3aa: CASSFRTSGRGEQYF

abundance: once
j_gene: TRBJ2-2
v_gene: TRBV11-2
len: 16
d_gene: TRBD1
CDR3nt: TGTGCCAGCAGCCCCGTGGACAGGGTGACAACCGGGGAGCTGTTTTTT
CDR3aa: CASSPVDRVTTGELFF

abundance: many
j_gene: TRBJ2-3
v_gene: TRBV7-2
len: 12
d_gene: -
CDR3nt: TGTGCCAGCAGCTCTAGTGGGGATACGCAGTATTTT
CDR3aa: CASSSSGDTQYF

abundance: many
j_gene: TRBJ1-5
v_gene: TRBV7-8
len: 21
d_gene: -
CDR3nt: TGTGCCAGCAGCCCATGGGAGGCCAGATCCGTCTCGAGAAATAGCAATCAGCCCCAGCATTTT
CDR3aa: CASSPWEARSVSRNSNQPQHF

abundance: many
j_gene: TRBJ2-2
v_gene: TRBV5-1
len: 12
d_gene: -
CDR3nt: TGCGCCAGCACTGTGGACACCGGGGAGCTGTTTTTT
CDR3aa: CASTVDTGELFF

abundance: few
j_gene: TRBJ1-1
v_gene: TRBV15
len: 15
d_gene: -
CDR3nt: TGTGCCACCAGCAGAGATAGGGCGGGGAACACTGAAGCTTTCTTT
CDR3aa: CATSRDRAGNTEAFF

abundance: few
j_gene: TRBJ1-2
v_gene: TRBV12-3/TRBV12-4
len: 12
d_gene: -
CDR3nt: TGTGCCAGCAGTTTCACCGACTATGGCTACACCTTC
CDR3aa: CASSFTDYGYTF

abundance: -
j_gene: TRBJ1-6
v_gene: TRBV7-2
len: 11
d_gene: -
CDR3nt: TGTGCCAGCAGCGAAGTCGCACCCCTCCACTTT
CDR3aa: CASSEVAPLHF

abundance: many
j_gene: TRBJ1-6
v_gene: TRBV12-3/TRBV12-4
len: 13
d_gene: TRBD1
CDR3nt: TGTGCCAGCAGAGAGGGACAGGTTTCACCCCTCCACTTT
CDR3aa: CASREGQVSPLHF

abundance: once
j_gene: TRBJ2-3
v_gene: TRBV11-3
len: 14
d_gene: -
CDR3nt: TGTGCCAGCAGTTTCCCGGGAATCACAGATACGCAGTATTTT
CDR3aa: CASSFPGITDTQYF

abundance: -
j_gene: TRBJ2-6
v_gene: TRBV27
len: 17
d_gene: -
CDR3nt: TGTGCCAGCAGTTTCGTCCCGGTGAGCTCTGGGGCCAACGTCCTGACTTTC
CDR3aa: CASSFVPVSSGANVLTF

abundance: many
j_gene: TRBJ1-6
v_gene: TRBV7-2
len: 16
d_gene: TRBD1
CDR3nt: TGTGCCAGCAGCTTAGTCACGGGACAGGGTAACTCACCCCTCCACTTT
CDR3aa: CASSLVTGQGNSPLHF

abundance: -
j_gene: TRBJ1-6
v_gene: TRBV6-6
len: 16
d_gene: -
CDR3nt: TGTGCCAGCAGTTACCTGCCCGACATCTATAATTCACCCCTCCACTTT
CDR3aa: CASSYLPDIYNSPLHF

abundance: few
j_gene: TRBJ2-7
v_gene: TRBV28
len: 12
d_gene: -
CDR3nt: TGTGCCAGCAGTTTAGGTGCGGGGTCTCAGTACTTC
CDR3aa: CASSLGAGSQYF

abundance: few
j_gene: TRBJ2-7
v_gene: TRBV4-1
len: 15
d_gene: TRBD2
CDR3nt: TGCGCCAGCAGCCAGTTACTAGCGGGCTCCTACGAGCAGTACTTC
CDR3aa: CASSQLLAGSYEQYF

abundance: few
j_gene: TRBJ1-2
v_gene: TRBV4-1
len: 15
d_gene: TRBD1
CDR3nt: TGCGCCAGCAGCCCGGGGACAGTGCCCAACTATGGCTACACCTTC
CDR3aa: CASSPGTVPNYGYTF

abundance: few
j_gene: TRBJ2-7
v_gene: TRBV25-1
len: 16
d_gene: TRBD1
CDR3nt: TGTGCCAGCAGGACCTCGGACAGGGGGCGCAGGTACGAGCAGTACTTC
CDR3aa: CASRTSDRGRRYEQYF

abundance: -
j_gene: TRBJ1-6
v_gene: TRBV7-2
len: 15
d_gene: TRBD1
CDR3nt: TGTGCCAGCAGCTCGGGACAGGGGGCCTACTCACCCCTCCACTTT
CDR3aa: CASSSGQGAYSPLHF

abundance: few
j_gene: TRBJ1-5
v_gene: TRBV5-1
len: 17
d_gene: TRBD1
CDR3nt: TGCGCCAGCAGCTTACTACAGGGGGGCAGGGGAAATCAGCCCCAGCATTTT
CDR3aa: CASSLLQGGRGNQPQHF

abundance: few
j_gene: TRBJ2-4
v_gene: TRBV9
len: 15
d_gene: -
CDR3nt: TGTGCCAGCAGCTTAGGGAGGACTACCGTAAACATTCAGTACTTC
CDR3aa: CASSLGRTTVNIQYF

abundance: many
j_gene: TRBJ1-4
v_gene: TRBV7-2
len: 14
d_gene: -
CDR3nt: TGTGCCAGCAGCTTAAGAGGACCGGAGGAAAAACTGTTTTTT
CDR3aa: CASSLRGPEEKLFF

abundance: -
j_gene: TRBJ2-1
v_gene: TRBV7-2
len: 15
d_gene: TRBD2
CDR3nt: TGTGCCAGCATCGGGACTAGCGGAACCTACAATGAGCAGTTCTTC
CDR3aa: CASIGTSGTYNEQFF

abundance: many
j_gene: TRBJ2-2
v_gene: TRBV7-2
len: 19
d_gene: TRBD2
CDR3nt: TGTGCCAGCAGCTTACTAGCGGGCCTAGGGGGGGCGAACACCGGGGAGCTGTTTTTT
CDR3aa: CASSLLAGLGGANTGELFF

abundance: -
j_gene: TRBJ2-7
v_gene: TRBV13
len: 17
d_gene: -
CDR3nt: TGTGCCAGCAGCTTAGGCCTAGGGGGCGGGAGTTTCTACGAGCAGTACTTC
CDR3aa: CASSLGLGGGSFYEQYF

abundance: -
j_gene: TRBJ2-7
v_gene: TRBV28
len: 16
d_gene: -
CDR3nt: TGTGCCAGCAGCCCTCCCAGGGCAACAGGGATCGACGAGCAGTACTTC
CDR3aa: CASSPPRATGIDEQYF

abundance: -
j_gene: TRBJ1-2
v_gene: TRBV10-3
len: 14
d_gene: -
CDR3nt: TGTGCCATCAGGACCGAGGGGGCTAACTATGGCTACACCTTC
CDR3aa: CAIRTEGANYGYTF

abundance: few
j_gene: TRBJ1-1
v_gene: TRBV5-1
len: 16
d_gene: -
CDR3nt: TGCGCCAGCAGCAGGAGTGGGGCCCCGGGTGACACTGAAGCTTTCTTT
CDR3aa: CASSRSGAPGDTEAFF